What follows is one T cell receptor beta chain and its context. What it recognizes is unknown. The germline CDR1 and CDR2 sequences are MNHEY and SMNVEV (reference sequence). This CDR3 has 13 residues. V lost 5 bases and J lost 5; bases outside the gene matches: 5. The source of the sample is a study of siplizumab effects on memory and regulatory T cells. Study results and limitations: In siplizumab cultures, the suppressive function of proliferating Tregs remained unconfirmed. Mappable CD4+ clones that were alloreactive averaged roughly 69% Treg-derived with siplizumab versus 26.9% in controls.

Some 94,000 TCR templates underwent assay in every sample. Generated by immunoSEQ multiplex PCR, the TCRdb table keeps only in-frame clones and is missing some. Altogether 70,000 to 100,000 clones are present, 93% being singletons, with the ten largest covering 6.5% to 8%. The rearrangement links TRBV27 to TRBJ2-7, with 8 bases that match TRBD1. The TCR sequence derives from a human donor in good health. The specimen was CD8+ T cells sorted from blood. The CDR3 sequence is CASSPDRDNEQYF. CDR3 DNA: TGTGCCAGCAGTCCGGACAGGGACAACGAGCAGTACTTC.